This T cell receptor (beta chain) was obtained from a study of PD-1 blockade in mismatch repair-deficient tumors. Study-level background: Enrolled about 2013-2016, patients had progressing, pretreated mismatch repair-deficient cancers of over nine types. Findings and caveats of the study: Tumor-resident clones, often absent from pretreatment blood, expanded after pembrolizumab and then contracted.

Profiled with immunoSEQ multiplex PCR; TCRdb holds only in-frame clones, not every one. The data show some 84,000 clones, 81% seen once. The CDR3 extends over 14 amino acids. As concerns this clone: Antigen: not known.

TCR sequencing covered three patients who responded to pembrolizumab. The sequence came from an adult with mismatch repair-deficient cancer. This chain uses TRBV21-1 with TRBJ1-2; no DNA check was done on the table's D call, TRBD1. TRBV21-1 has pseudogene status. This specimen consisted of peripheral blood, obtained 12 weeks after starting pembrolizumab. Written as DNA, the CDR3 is TGTGCCAGCAGAGGGACAGCAGAGAACTATGGCTACACCTTC. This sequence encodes CASRGTAENYGYTF.